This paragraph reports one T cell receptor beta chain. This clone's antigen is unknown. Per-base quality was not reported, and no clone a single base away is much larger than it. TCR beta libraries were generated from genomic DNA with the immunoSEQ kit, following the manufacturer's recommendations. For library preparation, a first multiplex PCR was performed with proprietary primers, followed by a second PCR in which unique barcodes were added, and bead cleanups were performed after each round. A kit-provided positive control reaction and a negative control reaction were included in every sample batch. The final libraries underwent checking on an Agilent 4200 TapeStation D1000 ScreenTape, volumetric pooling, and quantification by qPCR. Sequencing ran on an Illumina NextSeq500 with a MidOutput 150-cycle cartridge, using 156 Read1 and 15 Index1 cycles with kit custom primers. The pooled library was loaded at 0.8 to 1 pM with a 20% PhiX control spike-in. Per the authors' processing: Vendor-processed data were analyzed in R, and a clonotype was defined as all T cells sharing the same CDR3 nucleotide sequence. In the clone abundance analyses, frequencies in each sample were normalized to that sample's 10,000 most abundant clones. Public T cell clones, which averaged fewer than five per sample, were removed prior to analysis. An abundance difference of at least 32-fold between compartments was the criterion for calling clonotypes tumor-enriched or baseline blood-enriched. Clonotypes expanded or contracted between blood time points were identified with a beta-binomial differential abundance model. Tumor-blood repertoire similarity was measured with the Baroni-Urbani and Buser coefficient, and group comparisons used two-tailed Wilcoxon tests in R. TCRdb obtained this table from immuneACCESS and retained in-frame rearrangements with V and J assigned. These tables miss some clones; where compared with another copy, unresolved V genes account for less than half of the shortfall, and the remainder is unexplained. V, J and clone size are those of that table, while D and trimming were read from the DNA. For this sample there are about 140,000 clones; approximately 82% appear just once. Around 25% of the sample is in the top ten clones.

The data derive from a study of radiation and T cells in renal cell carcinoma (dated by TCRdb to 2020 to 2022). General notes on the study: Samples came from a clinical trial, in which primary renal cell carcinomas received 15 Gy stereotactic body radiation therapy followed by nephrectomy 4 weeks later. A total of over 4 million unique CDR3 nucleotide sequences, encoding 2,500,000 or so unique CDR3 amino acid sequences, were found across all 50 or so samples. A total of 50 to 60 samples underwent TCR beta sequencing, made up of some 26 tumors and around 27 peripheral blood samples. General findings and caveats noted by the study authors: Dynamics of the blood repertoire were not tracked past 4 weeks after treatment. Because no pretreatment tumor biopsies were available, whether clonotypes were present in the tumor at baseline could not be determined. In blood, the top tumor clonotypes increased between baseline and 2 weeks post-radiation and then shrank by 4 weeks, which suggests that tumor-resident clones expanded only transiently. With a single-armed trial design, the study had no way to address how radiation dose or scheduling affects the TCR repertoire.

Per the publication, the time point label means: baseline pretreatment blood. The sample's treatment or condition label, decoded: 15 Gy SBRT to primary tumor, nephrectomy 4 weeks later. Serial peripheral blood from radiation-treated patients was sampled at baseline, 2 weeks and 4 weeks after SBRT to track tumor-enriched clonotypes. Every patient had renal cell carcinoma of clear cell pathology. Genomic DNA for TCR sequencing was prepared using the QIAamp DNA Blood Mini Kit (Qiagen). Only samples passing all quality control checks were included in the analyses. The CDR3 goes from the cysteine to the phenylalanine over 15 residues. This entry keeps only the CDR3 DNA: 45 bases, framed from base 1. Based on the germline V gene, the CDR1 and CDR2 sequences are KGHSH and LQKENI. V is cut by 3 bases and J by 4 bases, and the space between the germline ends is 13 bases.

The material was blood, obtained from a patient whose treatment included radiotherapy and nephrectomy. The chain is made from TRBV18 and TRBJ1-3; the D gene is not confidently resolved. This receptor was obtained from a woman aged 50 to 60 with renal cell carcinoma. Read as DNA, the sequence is TGTGCCAGCTCACCCCGGGGAGGGTCCGGAAACACCATATATTTT. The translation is CASSPRGGSGNTIYF.